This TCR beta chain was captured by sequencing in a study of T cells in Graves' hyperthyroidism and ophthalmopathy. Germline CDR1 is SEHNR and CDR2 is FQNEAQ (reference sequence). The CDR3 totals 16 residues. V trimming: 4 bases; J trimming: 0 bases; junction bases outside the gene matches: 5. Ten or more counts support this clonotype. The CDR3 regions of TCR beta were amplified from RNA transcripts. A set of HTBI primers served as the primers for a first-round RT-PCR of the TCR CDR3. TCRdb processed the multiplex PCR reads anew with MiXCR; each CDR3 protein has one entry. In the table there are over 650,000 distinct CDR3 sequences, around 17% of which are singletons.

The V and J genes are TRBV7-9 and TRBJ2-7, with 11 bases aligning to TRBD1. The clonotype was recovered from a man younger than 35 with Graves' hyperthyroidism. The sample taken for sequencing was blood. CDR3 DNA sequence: TGTGCCAGCAGCTGGGGACAGGGGGAAGGCTCCTACGAGCAGTACTTC. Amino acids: CASSWGQGEGSYEQYF.